This TCR beta chain was profiled in a study of blood T cells in healthy people across ages (dated by TCRdb to 2014 to 2015). In terms of the full investigation: In model experiments, template switching captured about one uniquely barcoded TCR beta cDNA molecule for every two T cells. To track age-related changes in TCR beta repertoire diversity, the study relied on deep sequencing normalized with unique cDNA molecular identifiers. The donors were split into four age groups: young (average about 16 years), middle-aged (39), aged (roughly 65) and long-lived (under 85). The study analyzed two additional independent replicas of 1 million unique cDNA reads from the same blood draw for two donors, one aged 18 to 30 and one aged 80 or older. Results the study describes overall, beyond this receptor: Compared with the aged group, more naive CD4+ T cells, fewer expanded clones and increased TCR diversity were shown by the long-lived group, suggesting age selection. Observed TCR beta diversity correlated strongly with the percentage of naive T cells measured by flow cytometry. As age increased, observed TCR beta diversity per million T cells dropped in a roughly linear way, and a significant reduction was already evident by age 40. Estimates of total diversity based on one million sequenced T cells were regarded as lower bounds and as underestimates. Bulk unsorted PBMC profiling prevented conclusive comparison of naive and antigen-experienced compartments. Because the CMV infection status of the donors was unknown, age-related changes in expanded clonotypes may potentially have been confounded.

To note about this clonotype: Its antigen target is currently unknown. The sample holds no much larger clone one base away, and base qualities are not on file.

Donors were roughly 40 systemically healthy Caucasian individuals from Russia aged 6 to 90 years. Roughly 10 milliliters of peripheral blood were collected from each donor into EDTA-treated Vacutainer tubes. PBMCs were isolated by Ficoll-Paque density-gradient centrifugation, with at least 6 million obtained per sample. Trizol reagent was used to extract total RNA from PBMCs, with at least 6 micrograms per sample. The percentages of naive CD45RAhigh/CD27high T cells were determined by flow cytometry on a PBMC aliquot from every donor. Libraries were prepared through 5' RACE. The data were produced on an Illumina HiSeq 2500. A second PCR of about 7 to 12 cycles was run with a J-beta primer mix and a sample-barcoded 5' primer. A unique molecular identifier was introduced onto each TCR beta cDNA molecule by a template-switch 5' adaptor carrying 12 random nucleotides. Each sample yielded at least 2.5 million CDR3-containing paired-end reads. First-strand cDNA was synthesized from all RNA with the Mint cDNA synthesis kit, primed by a TRBC-specific oligonucleotide. Following uracil-DNA glycosylase treatment, all cDNA underwent a first 18-cycle PCR with the universal primers M1SS and BC2_uni_R. The source study handled its data this way. For normalization, 1 million high-quality reads, each with a distinct molecular identifier, were randomly selected from each sample. Instead of being binned into consensus sequences, reads that shared molecular identifiers were thrown out. MiTCR, run with a Q25 quality threshold and the strictest error-elimination algorithm, handled CDR3 identification, clonotype clustering and error correction. A nonparametric unseen species model with Euler transformation was used to estimate a lower bound on total TCR beta diversity. TCRdb reran the public reads through fastp at Q25 and MiXCR, keeping productive beta chains. Rows are combined by CDR3 protein, so each entry shows the most common genes and DNA. The V and J calls were not made by the authors but by TCRdb's processing. This sample lists 1 million or so distinct CDR3 sequences; under 30% were detected once. The ten largest clones capture 0.65% to 0.95% of the sample.

These same data were also listed under a study on T cells of mothers and their children. That second publication adds: The donors were nine systemically healthy Caucasian individuals, made up of three mothers and their six children. cDNA synthesis consumed the entire amount of extracted RNA, loaded at around 1.4 ug RNA in each 15 ul reaction. In the second PCR, sample barcodes and 2-4 random nucleotides were introduced via the M1S primer. Over 8.5 million TCR beta CDR3 reads came from each mother, compared with approximately 3.1 million reads from each child. In both related and unrelated pairs, thymic selection shapes the output of TCR recombination in a similar way, with inherited differences having only a minor effect. Normalized repertoire overlap was always found to be slightly, but never significantly, higher in related mother-child pairs than in unrelated mother-child pairs. No persistent microchimeric T cell clones were found, with a detection sensitivity of roughly 100 clones per million clonotypes. In the study, deep NGS was used to compare the TCR beta repertoires of mothers and children, and features distinguishing related mother-child pairs from unrelated individuals were sought. The mean age was about 40 +/- 4 years for the mothers and about 12 +/- 4 years for the children. After adapter ligation was performed with NEBNext reagents, the libraries were sequenced on an Illumina HiSeq 2000 with 100+100 nt paired-end reads. To prevent cross-contamination, the mother and child libraries were prepared one month apart and sequenced in separate runs. Between roughly 500,000 and 2,300,000 distinct TCR beta clonotypes were identified per donor. Naive TCR beta clonotypes were estimated from low-frequency clonotypes matched to each donor's FACS-determined naive share, without sorting.

The source of this sequence is a girl under 10 years old in good health. Sequenced input: blood.

The encoded CDR3 is CASSLQGIAKNIQYF. The DNA is TGTGCCAGCAGCTTACAGGGTATTGCCAAAAACATTCAGTACTTC. The V gene is TRBV7-2 and the J gene is TRBJ2-4, and possibly TRBD1, on 5 matching bases. V is clipped by 2 bases and J by 1 base, and the sequence between their germline boundaries is 9 bases long. The germline V gene provides CDR1 SGHTA and CDR2 FQGNSA. From cysteine to phenylalanine, the CDR3 is 15 amino acids long. Only the CDR3 DNA stays, 45 bases, in frame from base 1. With the rest looked up from the reference TRBV7-2 and TRBJ2-4 genes rather than sequenced, the full variable domain is GAGVSQSPSNKVTEKGKDVELRCDPISGHTALYWYRQSLGQGLEFLIYFQGNSAPDKSGLPSDRFSAERTGGSVSTLTIQRTQQEDSAVYLCASSLQGIAKNIQYFGAGTRLSVL.